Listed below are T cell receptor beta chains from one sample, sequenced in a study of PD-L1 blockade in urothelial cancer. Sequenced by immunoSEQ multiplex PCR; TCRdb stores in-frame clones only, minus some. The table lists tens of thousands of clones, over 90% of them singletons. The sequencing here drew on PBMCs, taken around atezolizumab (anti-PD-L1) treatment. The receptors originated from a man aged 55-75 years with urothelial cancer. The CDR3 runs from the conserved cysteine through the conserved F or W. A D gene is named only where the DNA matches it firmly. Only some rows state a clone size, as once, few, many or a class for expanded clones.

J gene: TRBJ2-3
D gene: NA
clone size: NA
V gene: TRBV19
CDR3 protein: CASGSGRTDTQYF
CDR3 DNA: TGTGCCTCGGGGAGCGGTCGCACAGATACGCAGTATTTT

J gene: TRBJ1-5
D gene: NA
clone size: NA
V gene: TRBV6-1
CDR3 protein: CASRGSNQPQHF
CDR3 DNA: TGTGCCAGCCGAGGTAGCAATCAGCCCCAGCATTTT

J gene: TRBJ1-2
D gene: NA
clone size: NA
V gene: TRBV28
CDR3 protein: CASSIPPGQGYYGYTF
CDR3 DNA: TGTGCCAGCAGTATCCCCCCGGGACAAGGCTACTATGGCTACACCTTC

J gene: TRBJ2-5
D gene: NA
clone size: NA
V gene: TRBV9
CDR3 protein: CASSIGTVKETQYF
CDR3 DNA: TGTGCCAGCAGTATCGGCACAGTTAAAGAGACCCAGTACTTC

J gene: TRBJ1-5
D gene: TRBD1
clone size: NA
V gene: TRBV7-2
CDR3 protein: CASSTQGQGGQPQHF
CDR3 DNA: TGTGCCAGCAGCACGCAGGGACAGGGGGGTCAGCCCCAGCATTTT

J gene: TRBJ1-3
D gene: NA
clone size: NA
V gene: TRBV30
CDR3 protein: CAWSPDTSGNTIYF
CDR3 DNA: TGTGCCTGGAGTCCGGACACCTCTGGAAACACCATATATTTT

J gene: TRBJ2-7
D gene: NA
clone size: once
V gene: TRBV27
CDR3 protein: CASGDSYKASYEQYF
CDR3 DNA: TGTGCCAGCGGGGACTCCTATAAAGCATCCTACGAGCAGTACTTC

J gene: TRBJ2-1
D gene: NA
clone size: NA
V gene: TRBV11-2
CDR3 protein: CASSFGGGPSEQFF
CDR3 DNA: TGTGCCAGCAGCTTTGGGGGGGGGCCCTCTGAGCAGTTCTTC

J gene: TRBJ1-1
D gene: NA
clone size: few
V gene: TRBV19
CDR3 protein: CASSIAYGEWTEAFF
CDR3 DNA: TGTGCCAGTAGTATAGCTTACGGGGAGTGGACTGAAGCTTTCTTT

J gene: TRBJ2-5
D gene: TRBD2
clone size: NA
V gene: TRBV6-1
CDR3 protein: CASGGLAAETQYF
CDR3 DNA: TGTGCCAGCGGGGGACTAGCTGCGGAGACCCAGTACTTC

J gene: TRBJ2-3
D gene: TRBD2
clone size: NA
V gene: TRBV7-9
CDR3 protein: CASSYSGGGTDTQYF
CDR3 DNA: TGTGCCAGCAGCTACAGCGGGGGCGGGACAGATACGCAGTATTTT

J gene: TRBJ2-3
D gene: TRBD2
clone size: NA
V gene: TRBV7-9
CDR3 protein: CASSSNKRGGQDTQYF
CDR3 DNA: TGTGCCAGCAGCTCCAATAAGCGGGGGGGACAAGATACGCAGTATTTT

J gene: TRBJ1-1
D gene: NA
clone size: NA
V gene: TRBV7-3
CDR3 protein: CASSLSQGNTEAFF
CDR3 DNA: TGTGCCAGCAGCTTGTCACAGGGGAACACTGAAGCTTTCTTT

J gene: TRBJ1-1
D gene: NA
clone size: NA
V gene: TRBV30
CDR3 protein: CAWSVWEGMNTEAFF
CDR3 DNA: TGTGCCTGGAGTGTATGGGAGGGCATGAACACTGAAGCTTTCTTT

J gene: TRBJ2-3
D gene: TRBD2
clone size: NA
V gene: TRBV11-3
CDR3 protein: CARIRREFRDTQYF
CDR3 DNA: TGTGCCAGAATCAGGCGGGAGTTCAGGGATACGCAGTATTTT

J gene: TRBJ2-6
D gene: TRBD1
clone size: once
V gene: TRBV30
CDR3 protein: CAWAGQGSSGANVLTF
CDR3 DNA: TGTGCCTGGGCGGGACAGGGCAGCTCTGGGGCCAACGTCCTGACTTTC

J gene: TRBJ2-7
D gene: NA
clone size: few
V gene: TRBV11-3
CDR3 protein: CASSQDSYEQYF
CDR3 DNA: TGTGCCAGCAGCCAAGACAGTTACGAGCAGTACTTC

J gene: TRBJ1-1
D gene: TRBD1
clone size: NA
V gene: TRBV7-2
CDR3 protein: CASSSRGGRNTEAFF
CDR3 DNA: TGTGCCAGCAGCTCCCGAGGGGGCCGGAACACTGAAGCTTTCTTT

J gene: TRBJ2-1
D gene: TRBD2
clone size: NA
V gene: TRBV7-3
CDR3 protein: CASSLRARGGPNEQFF
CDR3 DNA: TGTGCCAGCAGCTTAAGGGCTCGGGGGGGCCCCAATGAGCAGTTCTTC

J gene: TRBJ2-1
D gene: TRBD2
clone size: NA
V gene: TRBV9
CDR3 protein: CASSRRTSGGPRDEQFF
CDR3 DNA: TGTGCCAGCAGCCGGAGGACTAGCGGGGGCCCTAGGGATGAGCAGTTCTTC

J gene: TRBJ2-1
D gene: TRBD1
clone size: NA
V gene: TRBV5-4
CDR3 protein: CASSLAGQGDEQFF
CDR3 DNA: TGTGCCAGCAGCTTGGCGGGACAGGGGGATGAGCAGTTCTTC

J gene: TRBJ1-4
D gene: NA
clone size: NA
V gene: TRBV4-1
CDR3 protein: CASSPARTDEKLFF
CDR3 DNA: TGCGCCAGCAGCCCGGCTCGGACAGATGAAAAACTGTTTTTT

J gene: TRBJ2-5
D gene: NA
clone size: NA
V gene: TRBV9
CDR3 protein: CASSVAPAKSFLEETQYF
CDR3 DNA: TGTGCCAGCAGCGTAGCTCCCGCTAAATCGTTTTTGGAAGAGACCCAGTACTTC

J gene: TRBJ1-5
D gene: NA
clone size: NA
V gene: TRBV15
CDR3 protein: CATSRKTDSNQPQHF
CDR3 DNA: TGTGCCACCAGCAGAAAGACAGATAGCAATCAGCCCCAGCATTTT

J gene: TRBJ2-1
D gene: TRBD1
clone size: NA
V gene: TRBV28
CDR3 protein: CASSSPGQGHNEQFF
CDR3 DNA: TGTGCCAGCAGTTCCCCTGGACAGGGACACAATGAGCAGTTCTTC

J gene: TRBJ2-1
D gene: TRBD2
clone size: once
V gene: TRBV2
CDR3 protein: CASSDSSGVGARFF
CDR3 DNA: TGTGCCAGCAGTGATTCGAGCGGGGTCGGTGCCCGGTTCTTC

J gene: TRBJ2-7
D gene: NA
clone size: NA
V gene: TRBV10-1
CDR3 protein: CASSDRWVTTYEQYF
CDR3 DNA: TGCGCCAGCAGTGATCGGTGGGTGACAACCTACGAGCAGTACTTC

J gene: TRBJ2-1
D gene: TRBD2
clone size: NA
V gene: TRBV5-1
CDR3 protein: CASSLGWTAGTSVNEQFF
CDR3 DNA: TGCGCCAGCAGCTTGGGGTGGACAGCCGGGACTAGCGTAAATGAGCAGTTCTTC

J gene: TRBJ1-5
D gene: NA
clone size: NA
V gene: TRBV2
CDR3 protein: CASSAHPDIASNQPQHF
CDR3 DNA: TGTGCCAGCAGTGCCCACCCGGACATTGCAAGCAATCAGCCCCAGCATTTT

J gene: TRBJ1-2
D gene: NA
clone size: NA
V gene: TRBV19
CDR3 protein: CASRTGTKDGYTF
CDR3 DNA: TGTGCCAGTAGAACCGGGACAAAAGATGGCTACACCTTC

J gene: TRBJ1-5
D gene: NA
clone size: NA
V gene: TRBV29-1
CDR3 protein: CSVGGNSNQPQHF
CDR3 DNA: TGCAGCGTTGGAGGAAATAGCAATCAGCCCCAGCATTTT

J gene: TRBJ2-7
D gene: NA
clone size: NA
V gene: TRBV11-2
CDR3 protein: CASSLDLQPYEQYF
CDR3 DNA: TGTGCCAGCAGCTTAGATCTACAGCCCTACGAGCAGTACTTC

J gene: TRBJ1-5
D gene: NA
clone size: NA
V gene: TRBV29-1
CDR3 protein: CSVAQGNNQPQHF
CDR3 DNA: TGCAGCGTTGCTCAGGGGAACAATCAGCCCCAGCATTTT

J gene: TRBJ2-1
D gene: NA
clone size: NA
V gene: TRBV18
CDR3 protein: CASSPQGDWAEGEQFF
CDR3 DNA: TGTGCCAGCTCACCACAAGGGGACTGGGCAGAGGGTGAGCAGTTCTTC

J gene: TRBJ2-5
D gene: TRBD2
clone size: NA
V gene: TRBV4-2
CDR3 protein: CASSQGGLAGGVQETQYF
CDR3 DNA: TGTGCCAGCAGCCAAGGAGGACTAGCGGGGGGGGTGCAAGAGACCCAGTACTTC

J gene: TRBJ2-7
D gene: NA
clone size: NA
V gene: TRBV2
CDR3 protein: CASSPPTGTYEQYF
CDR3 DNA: TGTGCCAGCAGTCCCCCGACCGGGACCTACGAGCAGTACTTC

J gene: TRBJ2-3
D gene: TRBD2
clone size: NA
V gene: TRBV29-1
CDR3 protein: CSGTTEWDTQYF
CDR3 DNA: TGCAGTGGGACTACCGAATGGGATACGCAGTATTTT

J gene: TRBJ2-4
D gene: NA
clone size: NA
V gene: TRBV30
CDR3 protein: CAWSVLRDIQYF
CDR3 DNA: TGTGCCTGGAGTGTACTTCGGGACATTCAGTACTTC

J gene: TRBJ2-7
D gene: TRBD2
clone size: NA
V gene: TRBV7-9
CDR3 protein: CASSPSLREGTYEQYF
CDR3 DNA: TGTGCCAGCAGCCCTAGCCTGCGGGAGGGTACCTACGAGCAGTACTTC

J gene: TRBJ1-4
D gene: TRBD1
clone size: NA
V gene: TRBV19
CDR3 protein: CASRTGTGDEKLFF
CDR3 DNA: TGTGCCAGTAGGACCGGGACAGGGGATGAAAAACTGTTTTTT

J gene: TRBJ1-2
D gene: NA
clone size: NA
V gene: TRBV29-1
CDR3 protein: CSAQVLGGYTF
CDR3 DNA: TGCAGCGCCCAGGTTCTGGGTGGCTACACCTTC

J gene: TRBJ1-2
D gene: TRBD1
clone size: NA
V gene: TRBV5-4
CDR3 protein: CASSTDRGRPGYTF
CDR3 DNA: TGTGCCAGCAGCACGGACAGGGGCCGACCCGGCTACACCTTC

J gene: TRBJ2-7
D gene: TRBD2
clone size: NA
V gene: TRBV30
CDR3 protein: CAWSSLGGYEQYF
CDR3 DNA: TGTGCCTGGAGTTCCTTGGGAGGGTACGAGCAGTACTTC

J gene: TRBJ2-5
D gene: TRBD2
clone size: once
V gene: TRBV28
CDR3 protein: CASSLSLAGQETQYF
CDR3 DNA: TGTGCCAGCAGTCTCTCTTTAGCGGGGCAAGAGACCCAGTACTTC

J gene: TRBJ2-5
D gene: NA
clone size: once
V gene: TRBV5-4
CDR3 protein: CASSLLTGRETQYF
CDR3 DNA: TGTGCCAGCAGCTTGTTGACGGGGAGAGAGACCCAGTACTTC

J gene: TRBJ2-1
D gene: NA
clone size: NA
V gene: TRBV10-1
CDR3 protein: CASSGSGGAYNEQFF
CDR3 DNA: TGCGCCAGCAGTGGATCCGGAGGGGCCTACAATGAGCAGTTCTTC

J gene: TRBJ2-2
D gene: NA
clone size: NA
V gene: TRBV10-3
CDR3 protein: CAIGSGDNTGELFF
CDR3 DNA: TGTGCCATCGGGTCAGGGGATAACACCGGGGAGCTGTTTTTT

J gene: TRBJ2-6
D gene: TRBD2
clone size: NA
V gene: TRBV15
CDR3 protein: CATSRVGTSSGANVLTF
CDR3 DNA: TGTGCCACCAGCAGAGTCGGGACTAGCTCTGGGGCCAACGTCCTGACTTTC

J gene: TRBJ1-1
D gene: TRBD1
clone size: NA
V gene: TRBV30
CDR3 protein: CAWTRDRGSEAFF
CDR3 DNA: TGTGCCTGGACCCGGGACAGGGGATCCGAGGCTTTCTTT

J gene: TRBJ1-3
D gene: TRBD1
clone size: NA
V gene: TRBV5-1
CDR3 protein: CASSPQGDTIYF
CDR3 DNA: TGCGCCAGCAGCCCCCAGGGGGACACCATATATTTT

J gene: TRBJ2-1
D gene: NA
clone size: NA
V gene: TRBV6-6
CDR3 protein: CASGRGNEQFF
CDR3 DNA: TGTGCCAGCGGGAGGGGGAATGAGCAGTTCTTC

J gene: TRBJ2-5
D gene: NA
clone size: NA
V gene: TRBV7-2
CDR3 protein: CASSNRDPSVAQYF
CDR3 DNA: TGTGCCAGCAGCAACCGGGACCCTAGCGTGGCCCAGTACTTC

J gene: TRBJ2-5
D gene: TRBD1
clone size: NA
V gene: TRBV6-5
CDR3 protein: CASSHPTGAETQYF
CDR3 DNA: TGTGCCAGCAGTCACCCGACAGGGGCGGAGACCCAGTACTTC

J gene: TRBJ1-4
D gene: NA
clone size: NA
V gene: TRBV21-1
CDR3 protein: CASSKGTEGANEKLFF
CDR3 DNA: TGTGCCAGCAGCAAAGGAACAGAGGGGGCTAATGAAAAACTGTTTTTT

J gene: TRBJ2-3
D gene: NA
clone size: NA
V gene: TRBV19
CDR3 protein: CASSIDATHRATQYF
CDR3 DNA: TGTGCCAGTAGTATCGACGCAACCCACAGAGCTACGCAGTATTTT

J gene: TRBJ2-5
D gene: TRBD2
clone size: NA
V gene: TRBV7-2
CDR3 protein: CASSIAGGKQETQYF
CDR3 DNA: TGTGCCAGCAGCATAGCGGGGGGAAAGCAAGAGACCCAGTACTTC

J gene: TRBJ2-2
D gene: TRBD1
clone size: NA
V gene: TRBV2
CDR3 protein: CASSDRGHTGELFF
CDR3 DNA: TGTGCCAGCAGCGACAGGGGGCACACCGGGGAGCTGTTTTTT